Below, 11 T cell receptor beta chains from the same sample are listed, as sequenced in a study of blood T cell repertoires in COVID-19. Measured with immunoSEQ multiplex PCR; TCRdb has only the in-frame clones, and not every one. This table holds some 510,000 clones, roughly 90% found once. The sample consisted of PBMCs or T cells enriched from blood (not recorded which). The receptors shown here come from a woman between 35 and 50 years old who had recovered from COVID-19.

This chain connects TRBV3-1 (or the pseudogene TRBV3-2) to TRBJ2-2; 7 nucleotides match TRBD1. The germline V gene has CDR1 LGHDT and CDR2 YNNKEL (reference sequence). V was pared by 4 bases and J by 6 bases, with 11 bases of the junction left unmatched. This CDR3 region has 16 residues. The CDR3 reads CASSRHQQGLAGELFF. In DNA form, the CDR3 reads TGTGCCAGCAGCCGTCATCAACAGGGGCTCGCCGGGGAGCTGTTTTTT.

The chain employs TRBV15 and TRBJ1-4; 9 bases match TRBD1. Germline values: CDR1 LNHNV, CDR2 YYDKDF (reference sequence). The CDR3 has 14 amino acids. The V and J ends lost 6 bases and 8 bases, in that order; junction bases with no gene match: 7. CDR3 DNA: TGTGCCACCAGTACGGACAGGGGCGCGGAAAAACTGTTTTTT. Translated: CATSTDRGAEKLFF. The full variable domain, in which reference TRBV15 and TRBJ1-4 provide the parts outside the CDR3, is DAMVIQNPRYQVTQFGKPVTLSCSQTLNHNVMYWYQQKSSQAPKLLFHYYDKDFNNEADTPDNFQSRRPNTSFCFLDIRSPGLGDTAMYLCATSTDRGAEKLFFGSGTQLSVL.

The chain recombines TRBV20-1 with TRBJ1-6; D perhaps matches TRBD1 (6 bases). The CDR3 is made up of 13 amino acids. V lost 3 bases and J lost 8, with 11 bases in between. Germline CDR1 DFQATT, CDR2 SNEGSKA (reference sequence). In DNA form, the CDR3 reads TGCAGTGCTAGTACAGGGCCAGATTCACCCCTCCACTTT. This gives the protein CSASTGPDSPLHF.

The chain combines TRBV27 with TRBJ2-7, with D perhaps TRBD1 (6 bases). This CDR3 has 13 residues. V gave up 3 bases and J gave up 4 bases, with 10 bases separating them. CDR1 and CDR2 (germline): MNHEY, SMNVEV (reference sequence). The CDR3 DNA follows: TGTGCCAGCAGTTTGGGGACACTGTACGAGCAGTACTTC. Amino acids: CASSLGTLYEQYF.

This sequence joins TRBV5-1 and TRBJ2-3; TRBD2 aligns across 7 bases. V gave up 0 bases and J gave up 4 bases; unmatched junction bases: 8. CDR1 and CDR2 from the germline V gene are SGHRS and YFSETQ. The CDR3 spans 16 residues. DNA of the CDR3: TGCGCCAGCAGCTTGGCCGCGGGAGACTTTGCAGATACGCAGTATTTT. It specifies CASSLAAGDFADTQYF.

The CDR3 nucleotides are TGTGCCAGCAGTTTTTTGGGAGGTCTGAGTGAAGCTTTCTTT. It encodes CASSFLGGLSEAFF. The chain recombines TRBV27 with TRBJ1-1; D is ambiguous. CDR1 and CDR2 (germline): MNHEY, SMNVEV (reference sequence). The V end was cut by 3 bases, the J end by 7 bases, with 15 bases between. The CDR3 runs 14 residues.

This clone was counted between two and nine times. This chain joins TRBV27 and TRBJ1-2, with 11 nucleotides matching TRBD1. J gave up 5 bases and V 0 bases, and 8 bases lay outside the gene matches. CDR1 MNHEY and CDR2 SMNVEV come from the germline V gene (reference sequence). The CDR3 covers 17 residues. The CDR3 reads CASSLSWTGGVMYGYTF. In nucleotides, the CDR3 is TGTGCCAGCAGTTTATCGTGGACAGGGGGCGTCATGTATGGCTACACCTTC.

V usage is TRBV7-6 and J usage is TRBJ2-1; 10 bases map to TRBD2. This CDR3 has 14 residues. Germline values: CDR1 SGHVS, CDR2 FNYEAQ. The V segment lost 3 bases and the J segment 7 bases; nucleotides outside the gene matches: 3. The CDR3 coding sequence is TGTGCCAGCAGCTTTAGCGGGAGGAAGAATGAGCAGTTCTTC. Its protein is CASSFSGRKNEQFF.

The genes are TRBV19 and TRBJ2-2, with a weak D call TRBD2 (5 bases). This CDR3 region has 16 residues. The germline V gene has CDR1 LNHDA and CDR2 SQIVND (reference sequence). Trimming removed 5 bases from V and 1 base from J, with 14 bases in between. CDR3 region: CASSPRGVLNTGELFF. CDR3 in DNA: TGTGCCAGTAGTCCCCGGGGAGTGCTGAACACCGGGGAGCTGTTTTTT.

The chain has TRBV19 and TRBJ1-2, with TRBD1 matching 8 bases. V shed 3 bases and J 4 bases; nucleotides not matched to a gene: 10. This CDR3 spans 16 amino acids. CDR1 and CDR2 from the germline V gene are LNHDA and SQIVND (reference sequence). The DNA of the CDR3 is TGTGCCAGTAGTATCGGCGGGACAGGAGATGCCTATGGCTACACCTTC. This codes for CASSIGGTGDAYGYTF. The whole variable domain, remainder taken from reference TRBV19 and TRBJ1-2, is DGGITQSPKYLFRKEGQNVTLSCEQNLNHDAMYWYRQDPGQGLRLIYYSQIVNDFQKGDIAEGYSVSREKKESFPLTVTSAQKNPTAFYLCASSIGGTGDAYGYTFGSGTRLTVV.

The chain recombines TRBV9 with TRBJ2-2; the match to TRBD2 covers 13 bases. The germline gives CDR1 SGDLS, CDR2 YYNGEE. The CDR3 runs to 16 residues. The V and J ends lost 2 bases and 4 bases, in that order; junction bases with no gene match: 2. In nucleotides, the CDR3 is TGTGCCAGCAGCGTGACTAGCGGGAGGTCCACCGGGGAGCTGTTTTTT. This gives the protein CASSVTSGRSTGELFF.